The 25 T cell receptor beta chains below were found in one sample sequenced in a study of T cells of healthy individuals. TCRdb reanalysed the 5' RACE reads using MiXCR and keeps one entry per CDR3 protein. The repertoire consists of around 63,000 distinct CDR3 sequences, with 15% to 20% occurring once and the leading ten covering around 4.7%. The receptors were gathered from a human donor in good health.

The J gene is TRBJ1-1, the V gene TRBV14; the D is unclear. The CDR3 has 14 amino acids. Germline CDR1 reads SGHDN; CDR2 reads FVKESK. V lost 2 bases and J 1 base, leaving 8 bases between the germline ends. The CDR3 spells CASSQFAGNTEAFF. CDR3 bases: TGTGCCAGCAGCCAATTTGCAGGGAACACTGAAGCTTTCTTT.

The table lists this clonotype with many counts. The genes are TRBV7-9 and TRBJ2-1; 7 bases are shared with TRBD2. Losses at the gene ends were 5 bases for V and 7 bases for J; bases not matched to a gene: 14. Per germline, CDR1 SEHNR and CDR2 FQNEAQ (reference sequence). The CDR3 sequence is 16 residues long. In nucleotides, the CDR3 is TGTGCCAGCAGCGCCTGGGGGGGTGGGGCGCGGAATGAGCAGTTCTTC. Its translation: CASSAWGGGARNEQFF.

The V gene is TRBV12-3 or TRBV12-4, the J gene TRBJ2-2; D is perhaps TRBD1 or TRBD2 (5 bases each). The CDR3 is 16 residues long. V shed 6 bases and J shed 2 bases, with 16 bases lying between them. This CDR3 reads CASRAGTVLNTGELFF. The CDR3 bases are TGTGCCAGCAGGGCCGGGACGGTACTAAACACCGGGGAGCTGTTTTTT.

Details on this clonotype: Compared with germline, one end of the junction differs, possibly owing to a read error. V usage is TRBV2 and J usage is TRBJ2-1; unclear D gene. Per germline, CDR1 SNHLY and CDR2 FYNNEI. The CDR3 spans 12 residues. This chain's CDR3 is CASNEVRNEQFF. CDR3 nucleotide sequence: TGTGCCAGCAATGAAGTTCGTAATGAGCAGTTCTTC.

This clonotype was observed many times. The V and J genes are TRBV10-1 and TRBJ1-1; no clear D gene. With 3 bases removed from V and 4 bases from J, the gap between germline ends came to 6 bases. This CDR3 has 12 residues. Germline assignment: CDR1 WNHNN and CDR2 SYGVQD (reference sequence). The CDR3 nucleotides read TGCGCCAGCAGTGAATCCGGCACTGAAGCTTTCTTT. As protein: CASSESGTEAFF.

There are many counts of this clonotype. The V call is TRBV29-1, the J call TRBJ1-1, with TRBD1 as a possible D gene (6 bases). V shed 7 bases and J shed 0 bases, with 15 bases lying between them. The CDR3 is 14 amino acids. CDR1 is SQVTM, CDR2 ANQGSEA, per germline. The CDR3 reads CSGGGGALNTEAFF. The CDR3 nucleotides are TGCAGCGGGGGCGGGGGCGCGTTGAACACTGAAGCTTTCTTT.

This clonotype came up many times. The DNA for the CDR3 is TGTGCCAGCAGCGAAAGGGACTCACCGCTGGACGAGCAGTACTTC. It specifies CASSERDSPLDEQYF. The gene calls are TRBV7-6 and TRBJ2-7; TRBD2 might be the D (6 bases). The CDR3 is made up of 15 amino acids. V was clipped by 5 bases and J by 5 bases, with 19 bases between them. Germline V gene sequence: CDR1 SGHVS, CDR2 FNYEAQ.

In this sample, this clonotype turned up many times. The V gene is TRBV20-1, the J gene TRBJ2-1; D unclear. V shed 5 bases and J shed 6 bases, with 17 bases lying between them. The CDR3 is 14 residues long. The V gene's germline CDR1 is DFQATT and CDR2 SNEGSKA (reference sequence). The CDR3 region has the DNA TGCAGTGCTCTCCACCTCAGCGCCCTCAATGAGCAGTTCTTC. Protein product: CSALHLSALNEQFF.

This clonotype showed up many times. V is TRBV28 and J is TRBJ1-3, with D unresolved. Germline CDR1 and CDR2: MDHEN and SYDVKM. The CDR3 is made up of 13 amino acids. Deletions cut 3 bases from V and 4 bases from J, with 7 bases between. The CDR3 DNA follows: TGTGCCAGCAGTTTGGTATACGGAAACACCATATATTTT. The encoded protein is CASSLVYGNTIYF.

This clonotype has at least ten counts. In nucleotides, the CDR3 is TGTGCCAGCAGTTCTTTCGGGGGGAATGAGCAGTTCTTC. Amino acids: CASSSFGGNEQFF. V and J are TRBV27 and TRBJ2-1; 7 bases align to TRBD2. CDR3 length equals 13 residues. Germline V gene lookup returns CDR1 MNHEY and CDR2 SMNVEV (reference sequence). V lost 4 bases and J lost 7; bases outside the gene matches: 4.

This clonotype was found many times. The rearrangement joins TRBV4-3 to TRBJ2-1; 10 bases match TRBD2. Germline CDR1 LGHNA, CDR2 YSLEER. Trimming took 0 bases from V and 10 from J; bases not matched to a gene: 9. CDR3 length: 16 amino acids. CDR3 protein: CASSQEGAGGFREQFF. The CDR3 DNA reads TGCGCCAGCAGCCAAGAGGGAGCGGGAGGGTTCCGGGAGCAGTTCTTC.

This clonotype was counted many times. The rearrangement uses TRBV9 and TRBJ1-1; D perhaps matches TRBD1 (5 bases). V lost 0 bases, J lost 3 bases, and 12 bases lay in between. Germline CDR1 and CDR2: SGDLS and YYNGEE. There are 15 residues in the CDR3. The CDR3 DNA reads TGTGCCAGCAGCGTAGTCGGCAGGGCTGACACTGAAGCTTTCTTT. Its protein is CASSVVGRADTEAFF.

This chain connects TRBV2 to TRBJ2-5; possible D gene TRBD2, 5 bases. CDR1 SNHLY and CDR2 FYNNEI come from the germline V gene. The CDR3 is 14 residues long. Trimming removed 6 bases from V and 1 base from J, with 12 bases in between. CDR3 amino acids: CASSYTSVQETQYF. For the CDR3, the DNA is TGTGCCAGCAGCTACACTAGTGTCCAAGAGACCCAGTACTTC. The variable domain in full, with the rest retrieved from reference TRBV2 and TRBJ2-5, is EPEVTQTPSHQVTQMGQEVILRCVPISNHLYFYWYRQILGQKVEFLVSFYNNEISEKSEIFDDQFSVERPDGSNFTLKIRSTKLEDSAMYFCASSYTSVQETQYFGPGTRLLVL.

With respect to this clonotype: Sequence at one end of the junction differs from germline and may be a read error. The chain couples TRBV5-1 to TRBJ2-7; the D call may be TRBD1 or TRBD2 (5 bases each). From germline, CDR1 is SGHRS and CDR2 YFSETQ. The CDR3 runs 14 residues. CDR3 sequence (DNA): TGTGCCAGCAGCTCCCGGGGCAGGTGGTCCGAGCAGTACTTC. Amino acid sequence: CASSSRGRWSEQYF.

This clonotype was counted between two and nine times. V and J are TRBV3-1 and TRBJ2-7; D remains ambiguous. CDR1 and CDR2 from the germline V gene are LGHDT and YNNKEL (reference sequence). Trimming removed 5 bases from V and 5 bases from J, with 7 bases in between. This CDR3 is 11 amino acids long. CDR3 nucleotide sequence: TGTGCCAGCAGCTCCGGAAACGAGCAGTACTTC. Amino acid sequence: CASSSGNEQYF.

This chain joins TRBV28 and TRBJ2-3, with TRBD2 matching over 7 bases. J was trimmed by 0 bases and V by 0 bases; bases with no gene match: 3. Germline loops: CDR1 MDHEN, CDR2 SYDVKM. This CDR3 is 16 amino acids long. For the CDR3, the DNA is TGTGCCAGCAGTTTATGGCTAGCGGCTAGCACAGATACGCAGTATTTT. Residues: CASSLWLAASTDTQYF.

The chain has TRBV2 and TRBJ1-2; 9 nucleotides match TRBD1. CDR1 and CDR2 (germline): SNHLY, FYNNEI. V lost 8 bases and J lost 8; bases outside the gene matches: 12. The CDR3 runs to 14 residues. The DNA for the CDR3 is TGTGCCAGCGAGGAAATACAGGGGGCGCAAGGCTACACCTTC. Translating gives CASEEIQGAQGYTF.

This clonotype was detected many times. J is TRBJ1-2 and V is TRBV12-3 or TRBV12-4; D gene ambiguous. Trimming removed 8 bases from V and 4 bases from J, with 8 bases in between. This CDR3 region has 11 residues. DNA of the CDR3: TGTGCCAGCCGAGGCGCCTATGGCTACACCTTC. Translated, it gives CASRGAYGYTF.

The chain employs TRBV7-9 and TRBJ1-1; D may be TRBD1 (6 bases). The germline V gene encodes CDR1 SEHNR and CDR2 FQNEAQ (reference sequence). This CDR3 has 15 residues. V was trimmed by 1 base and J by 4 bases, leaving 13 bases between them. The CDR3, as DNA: TGTGCCAGCAGCTTAGACAGGGTCTCTTCCACTGAAGCTTTCTTT. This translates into CASSLDRVSSTEAFF.

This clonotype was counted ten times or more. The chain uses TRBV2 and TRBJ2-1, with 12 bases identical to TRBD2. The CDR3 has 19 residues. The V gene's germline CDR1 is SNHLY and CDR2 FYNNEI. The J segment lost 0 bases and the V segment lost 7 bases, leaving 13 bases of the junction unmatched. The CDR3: CASTNGLAGFLSSYNEQFF. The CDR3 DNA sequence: TGTGCCAGCACCAATGGACTAGCGGGGTTTTTAAGCTCCTACAATGAGCAGTTCTTC.

CDR3: CASRDRLAKNIQYF. Written as DNA, the CDR3 is TGTGCCAGCAGGGACAGGTTAGCCAAAAACATTCAGTACTTC. The rearrangement uses TRBV2 and TRBJ2-4; the match to TRBD1 covers 7 bases. The germline V gene has CDR1 SNHLY and CDR2 FYNNEI. CDR3 length equals 14 residues. V shed 6 bases and J 0 bases; nucleotides not matched to a gene: 2.

CDR3 DNA sequence: TGTGCCAGCAGTGTTGGGTCGGCGGAGCAGTTCTTC. This translates into CASSVGSAEQFF. The chain joins TRBV12-3 or TRBV12-4 to TRBJ2-1; no reliable D call. The V gene lost 5 bases and the J gene lost 10 bases, with 12 bases spanning the gap. This CDR3 has 12 residues.

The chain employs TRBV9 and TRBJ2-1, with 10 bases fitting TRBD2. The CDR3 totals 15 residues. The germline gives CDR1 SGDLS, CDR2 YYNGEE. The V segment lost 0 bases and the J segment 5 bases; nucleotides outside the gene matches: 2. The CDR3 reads CASSVAGTSDNEQFF. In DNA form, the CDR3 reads TGTGCCAGCAGCGTAGCCGGGACTAGCGACAATGAGCAGTTCTTC.

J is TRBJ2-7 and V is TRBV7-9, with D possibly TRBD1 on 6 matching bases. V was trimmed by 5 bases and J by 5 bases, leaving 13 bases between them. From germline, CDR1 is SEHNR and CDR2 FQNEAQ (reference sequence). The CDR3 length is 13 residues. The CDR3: CASSPTGLDEQYF. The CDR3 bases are TGTGCCAGCAGCCCTACAGGGCTCGACGAGCAGTACTTC.

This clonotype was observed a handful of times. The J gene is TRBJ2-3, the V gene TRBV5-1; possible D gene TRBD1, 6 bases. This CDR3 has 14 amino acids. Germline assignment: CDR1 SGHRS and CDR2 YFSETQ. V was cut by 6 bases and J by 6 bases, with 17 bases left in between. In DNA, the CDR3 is TGCGCCAGCACTTTACTAGGGGGATCGGATACGCAGTATTTT. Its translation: CASTLLGGSDTQYF. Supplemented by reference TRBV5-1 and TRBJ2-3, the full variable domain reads KAGVTQTPRYLIKTRGQQVTLSCSPISGHRSVSWYQQTPGQGLQFLFEYFSETQRNKGNFPGRFSGRQFSNSRSEMNVSTLELGDSALYLCASTLLGGSDTQYFGPGTRLTVL.